These 12 T cell receptor beta chains came from one sample sequenced in a study of cytomegalovirus exposure and HLA in healthy donors (dated by TCRdb to 2015 to 2018). The protocol used for the library was the immunoSEQ multiplex PCR assay. For the multiplex PCR, a mixture combining 60 forward primers for TCR Vbeta segments and 13 reverse primers for TCR Jbeta segments was used. TCRdb's version of the immuneACCESS table is confined to in-frame rearrangements and falls short of the full clone set. An unresolved V gene accounts for under half of the shortfall where checked; the remainder is of unknown origin. The table for this sample lists some 110,000 clones. The ten largest clonotypes hold 3.7% of the sample. Specimen: PBMCs. These receptors were collected from a man younger than 40 in good health and CMV-seronegative.

The chain couples TRBV5-4 to TRBJ2-1; TRBD2 aligns across 9 bases. The germline CDR1 and CDR2 sequences are SGHNT and YYREEE (reference sequence). V shed 5 bases and J 10 bases; nucleotides not matched to a gene: 7. The CDR3 covers 13 residues. In DNA form, the CDR3 reads TGTGCCAGCAGGGAGGTAGCGGGGGTGGAGCAGTTCTTC. As protein: CASREVAGVEQFF.

V is TRBV7-2 and J is TRBJ1-1; D possibly corresponds to TRBD1 (6 bases). Germline assignment: CDR1 SGHTA and CDR2 FQGNSA. The CDR3 has 14 residues. V was cut by 1 base and J by 8 bases, with 14 bases left in between. The CDR3 loop reads CASSLGQGWREAFF. CDR3 coding DNA: TGTGCCAGCAGCTTAGGTCAGGGGTGGAGGGAAGCTTTCTTT.

The DNA of the CDR3 is TGTGCCAGCAGCGCGGACTCCCGGAGGGAAGGGTACAATGAGCAGTTCTTC. Its translation: CASSADSRREGYNEQFF. This chain links TRBV11-3 with TRBJ2-1, with D perhaps matching TRBD2 (6 bases). The CDR3 is 17 residues long. Germline V gene sequence: CDR1 SGHNT, CDR2 YENEEA. Deletions cut 5 bases from V and 4 bases from J, with 21 bases between.

The J gene is TRBJ2-2, the V gene TRBV14, with D perhaps TRBD2 (5 bases). This CDR3 comprises 13 residues. CDR1 and CDR2 from the germline V gene are SGHDN and FVKESK. V was cut by 5 bases and J by 4 bases, with 8 bases left in between. In nucleotides, the CDR3 is TGTGCCAGCAGCGGGCGGGTCACCGGGGAGCTGTTTTTT. Residues: CASSGRVTGELFF.

V is TRBV11-3 and J is TRBJ2-7, with D uncertain. The CDR3 runs to 13 residues. The germline CDR1 and CDR2 sequences are SGHNT and YENEEA. The germline V and J ends were trimmed by 2 bases and 0 bases, with 5 bases remaining between them. This CDR3 reads CASSLSRSYEQYF. CDR3 coding DNA: TGTGCCAGCAGCTTATCCCGCTCCTACGAGCAGTACTTC.

The CDR3 DNA reads TGCAGCGTCCCGACAAGACTAGCGGGGGTGCTAAATACGCAGTATTTT. Its protein product is CSVPTRLAGVLNTQYF. The chain carries TRBV29-1 and TRBJ2-3; 12 bases map to TRBD2. CDR1 and CDR2 from the germline V gene are SQVTM and ANQGSEA. The CDR3 length is 16 residues. The V segment lost 6 bases and the J segment 7 bases; nucleotides outside the gene matches: 14.

The V call is TRBV7-7, the J call TRBJ1-2, with 9 bases that match TRBD1. The V segment lost 3 bases and the J segment 3 bases; nucleotides outside the gene matches: 11. Germline V lookup: CDR1 SSHAT, CDR2 FNYEAQ (reference sequence). The CDR3 is 17 amino acids. CDR3 sequence: CASSLGSRDRDHYGYTF. As DNA, the CDR3 is TGTGCCAGCAGCTTGGGTAGTAGGGACAGGGACCACTATGGCTACACCTTC.

The rearrangement joins TRBV11-2 to TRBJ2-2, with D perhaps TRBD2 (5 bases). V was pared by 2 bases and J by 4 bases, with 11 bases between. Germline V gives CDR1 SGHAT, CDR2 FQNNGV. CDR3 length: 15 residues. CDR3 bases: TGTGCCAGCAGCTTAAAGGCAGCGGCCACCGGGGAGCTGTTTTTT. Protein sequence: CASSLKAAATGELFF.

The rearrangement uses TRBV2 and TRBJ2-3; D is unresolved. The V end was cut by 6 bases, the J end by 6 bases, with 7 bases between. Germline-derived CDR1 and CDR2 are SNHLY and FYNNEI. The CDR3 consists of 11 residues. This CDR3 reads CASRIQDTQYF. DNA for the CDR3: TGTGCCAGCAGGATTCAGGATACGCAGTATTTT. The full variable domain, completed using reference TRBV2 and TRBJ2-3, is EPEVTQTPSHQVTQMGQEVILRCVPISNHLYFYWYRQILGQKVEFLVSFYNNEISEKSEIFDDQFSVERPDGSNFTLKIRSTKLEDSAMYFCASRIQDTQYFGPGTRLTVL.

V and J are TRBV19 and TRBJ1-1; the match to TRBD1 covers 9 bases. The germline gives CDR1 LNHDA, CDR2 SQIVND (reference sequence). Trimming at V came to 6 bases and at J to 4 bases, leaving 6 bases not matched to a gene. This CDR3 contains 14 residues. CDR3 bases: TGTGCCAGTAGCACAGGGGGCGTCGGCACTGAAGCTTTCTTT. Translated: CASSTGGVGTEAFF.

The rearrangement joins TRBV7-3 to TRBJ1-1; 8 bases align to TRBD1. This CDR3 has 14 residues. Per the germline V gene, CDR1 is SGHTA and CDR2 is FQGTGA. After removal of 5 bases from V and 3 bases from J, the junction contained 5 bases not matched to a gene. The chain's CDR3 is CASSLTGADTEAFF. CDR3 bases: TGTGCCAGCAGCCTGACAGGGGCGGACACTGAAGCTTTCTTT. Full variable domain (rest looked up from reference TRBV7-3 and TRBJ1-1): GAGVSQTPSNKVTEKGKYVELRCDPISGHTALYWYRQSLGQGPEFLIYFQGTGAADDSGLPNDRFFAVRPEGSVSTLKIQRTERGDSAVYLCASSLTGADTEAFFGQGTRLTVV.

The genes are TRBV18 and TRBJ1-5, with D possibly TRBD1 on 6 matching bases. Trimming shortened V by 4 bases and J by 4 bases, and 14 bases separated the two germline ends. The CDR3 is 15 residues long. CDR1 is KGHSH, CDR2 LQKENI, per germline. CDR3: CASSRLKDSNQPQHF. In DNA, the CDR3 is TGTGCCAGCTCACGTCTTAAGGACAGTAATCAGCCCCAGCATTTT.